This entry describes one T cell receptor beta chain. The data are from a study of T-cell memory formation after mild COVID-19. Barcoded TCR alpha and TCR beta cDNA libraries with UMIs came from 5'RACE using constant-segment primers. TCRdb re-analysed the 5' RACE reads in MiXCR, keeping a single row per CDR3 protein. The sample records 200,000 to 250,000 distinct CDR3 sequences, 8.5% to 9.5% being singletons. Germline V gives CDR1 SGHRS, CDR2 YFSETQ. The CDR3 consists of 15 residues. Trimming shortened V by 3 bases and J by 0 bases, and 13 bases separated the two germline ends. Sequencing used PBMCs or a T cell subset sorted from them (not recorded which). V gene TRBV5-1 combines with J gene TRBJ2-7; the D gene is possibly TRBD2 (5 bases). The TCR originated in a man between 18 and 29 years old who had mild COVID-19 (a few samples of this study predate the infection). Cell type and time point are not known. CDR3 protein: CASSSTGKFSYEQYF. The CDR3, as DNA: TGCGCCAGCAGCTCGACCGGGAAGTTCTCCTACGAGCAGTACTTC.